These 11 T cell receptor beta chains share one sample of origin, sequenced in a study of monozygotic twins with inflammatory bowel disease. TCRdb reprocessed the 5' RACE reads; each CDR3 protein has one entry and no DNA is given. The sample data list 300,000 to 400,000 distinct CDR3 sequences. The specimen was blood. Receptors originate from a human donor with ulcerative colitis or Crohn's disease, or a healthy co-twin of an affected twin (not recorded which).

The chain joins TRBV5-1 to TRBJ2-1. CDR1 is SGHRS and CDR2 is YFSETQ in the germline V gene. This CDR3 is 14 amino acids long. CDR3 in amino acids: CASSLGGRVNEQFF.

The CDR3 sequence is CASSAYLSGTYEQYF. V usage is TRBV7-9 and J usage is TRBJ2-7; TCRdb's D call of TRBD2 is untestable without DNA. Germline CDR1 SEHNR, CDR2 FQNEAQ (reference sequence). This CDR3 has 15 residues. Supplemented by reference TRBV7-9 and TRBJ2-7, the full variable domain reads DTGVSQNPRHKITKRGQNVTFRCDPISEHNRLYWYRQTLGQGPEFLTYFQNEAQLEKSRLLSDRFSAERPKGSFSTLEIQRTEQGDSAMYLCASSAYLSGTYEQYFGPGTRLTVT.

J is TRBJ1-1 and V is TRBV4-3; the TRBD1 assignment by TCRdb is unverifiable without DNA. Germline CDR1 reads LGHNA; CDR2 reads YSLEER. This CDR3 has 14 amino acids. CDR3 sequence reads: CASSQSGGFTEAFF.

The rearrangement links TRBV5-1 to TRBJ2-7; TCRdb's D call of TRBD2 is untestable without DNA. Germline V gives CDR1 SGHRS, CDR2 YFSETQ. The CDR3 loop spans 17 amino acids. Here the CDR3 reads CASSLGHAGGSSYEQYF.

This rearrangement joins TRBV20-1 to TRBJ1-3. CDR3 length equals 17 residues. Germline CDR1 is DFQATT and CDR2 is SNEGSKA (reference sequence). The CDR3 protein is CSARIVFRQGSGNTIYF.

The chain links TRBV12-3 or TRBV12-4 to TRBJ2-3. The CDR3 extends over 14 amino acids. The chain's CDR3 is CASSFGSETDTQYF.

The V gene is TRBV6-1, the J gene TRBJ2-7; TCRdb's assignment of TRBD1 cannot be checked, as there is no DNA. This CDR3 is built from 12 residues. Germline-derived CDR1 and CDR2 are MNHNS and SASEGT. CDR3 loop: CASRDRRYEQYF.

The V and J genes are TRBV6-5 and TRBJ2-2; TCRdb's D call of TRBD2 is untestable without DNA. The germline V gene encodes CDR1 MNHEY and CDR2 SVGAGI. This CDR3 has 13 amino acids. The CDR3 loop reads CASWETWRRELFF.

The genes are TRBV7-9 and TRBJ1-5. The CDR3 consists of 16 residues. Germline CDR1 is SEHNR and CDR2 is FQNEAQ (reference sequence). The CDR3 reads CASSPAGLGSNQPQHF. Full variable domain (missing parts from reference TRBV7-9 and TRBJ1-5): DTGVSQNPRHKITKRGQNVTFRCDPISEHNRLYWYRQTLGQGPEFLTYFQNEAQLEKSRLLSDRFSAERPKGSFSTLEIQRTEQGDSAMYLCASSPAGLGSNQPQHFGDGTRLSIL.

The chain is built from TRBV10-3 and TRBJ1-1. The CDR3 spans 11 residues. Germline V CDR1 and CDR2: ENHRY, SYGVKD. The CDR3 reads CAISEFTEAFF.

The gene calls are TRBV4-1 and TRBJ2-1; TCRdb indicates TRBD2, and absent DNA this call remains unverified. The CDR3 contains 16 residues. Per germline, CDR1 MGHRA and CDR2 YSYEKL. CDR3 protein: CASSQAGTSGFNEQFF.